The present T cell receptor (beta chain) was sequenced within a study of shared clonotypes between healthy human individuals. Study-wide background: Three plates each covered CD4 naive and memory; CD8 naive two, CD8 memory one. Study-wide findings and caveats: Limitation of the genetic and exposure-history diversity represented came from the few donors. Rarefaction showed that sequencing of sorted subsets was incomplete (despite large depth).

CDR1 and CDR2 from the germline V gene are MNHEY and SVGAGI. V lost 0 bases, J lost 12 bases, and 15 bases lay in between. The CDR3 sequence is 15 residues long. To note about this clone: What it binds is not known.

This table comes from immunoSEQ multiplex PCR, and its TCRdb copy is limited to in-frame clones, with some not included. The table records 2 million to 2.5 million clones, about 95% of them present only once. CD45RO negativity and positive selection for CCR7 defined naive CD8 cells, a population that excluded terminally differentiated effector memory CD45RA+ cells. Sequences were obtained from naive CD8+ T cells sorted from blood. This chain joins TRBV6-5 and TRBJ1-6; perhaps TRBD1 as D (5 bases). This sequence was found in a man between 18 and 35 years old in good health. In nucleotides, the CDR3 is TGTGCCAGCAGTTACTCGACAGCAAGGGCCGAACCCCTCCACTTT. Its protein product is CASSYSTARAEPLHF.